This TCR beta chain was recorded in a study of PD-1 blockade in classical Hodgkin lymphoma. General study findings and limits: Complete responders had baseline diversity similar to newly diagnosed patients. Nivolumab starters within 1 year of ASCT were excluded.

Time point denoted: cycle 4 day 1 (C4D1), after less than 7 weeks of nivolumab. Brentuximab vedotin exposure varied among the patients, all of whom had relapsed after autologous stem cell transplantation. Purified CD4+ T cells were obtained from thawed PBMCs through magnetic negative selection. Best responses included complete response and partial response; otherwise, the best response was progressive disease. Germline CDR1 MNHNS, CDR2 SASEGT. Between the trimmed V and J ends, which lost 5 bases and 0 bases, there was a span of 9 bases. The CDR3 has 14 amino acids. Clones were read by immunoSEQ multiplex PCR, and TCRdb kept only the in-frame ones, dropping some. This sample has tens of thousands of clones, with around 80% found just once. As for this clone: The antigen is unknown.

The sequences come from CD4+ T cells from blood, collected before the fourth cycle of nivolumab. The chain uses TRBV6-1 and TRBJ2-3; D remains ambiguous. This receptor was obtained from a human donor with classical Hodgkin lymphoma. CDR3 residues: CASSSLPSTDTQYF. Here the CDR3 DNA reads TGTGCCAGCAGTTCACTACCTAGCACAGATACGCAGTATTTT.